This T cell receptor (beta chain) is from a study of a mutant IDH1 vaccine in newly diagnosed glioma. Germline values: CDR1 SEHNR, CDR2 FQNEAQ (reference sequence). This CDR3 is 15 amino acids long. V was cut by 5 bases and J by 1 base, with 13 bases left in between. The table came from immunoSEQ multiplex PCR; TCRdb's copy has only in-frame clones and leaves some out. The data contain about 42,000 clones, around 83% of them singletons. Time point reported: week 35, safety follow-up. Topical imiquimod accompanied each vaccine dose, which consisted of 300 ug of mutant IDH1 20-mer peptide. Details on this clone: Its specificity is not known.

Sequencing was performed on PBMCs, taken from a glioma patient whose treatment included an IDH1 peptide vaccine. The chain couples TRBV7-9 to TRBJ2-3; possibly TRBD1 or TRBD2 for D (5 bases each). This clonotype was obtained from a woman between 45 and 60 years old with glioma. Written as DNA, the CDR3 is TGTGCCAGCAGCGTAGGGGACCGGGGCACAGATACGCAGTATTTT. Amino acid sequence: CASSVGDRGTDTQYF. Full variable domain (rest looked up from reference TRBV7-9 and TRBJ2-3): DTGVSQNPRHKITKRGQNVTFRCDPISEHNRLYWYRQTLGQGPEFLTYFQNEAQLEKSRLLSDRFSAERPKGSFSTLEIQRTEQGDSAMYLCASSVGDRGTDTQYFGPGTRLTVL.